This T cell receptor beta chain originates from a study of blood T cells in healthy people across ages. The extraction recovered at least 6 micrograms of total RNA per sample. Then a second PCR, running about 6 to 12 cycles, was carried out with a sample-barcoded 5' primer and a J-beta primer mix. Sequencing yielded, for each sample, at least 2.5 million paired-end reads carrying CDR3. From the 5' RACE reads, TCRdb called clonotypes with MiXCR, one entry per CDR3 protein. The repertoire has fewer than 900,000 distinct CDR3 sequences, around 36% of them found once; the top ten carry under 15%. Germline V gives CDR1 SEHNR, CDR2 FQNEAQ (reference sequence). This CDR3 is 14 amino acids long. Overall study results and limits: Donor CMV infection status was unknown, possibly confounding age-related changes in expanded clonotypes.

This clonotype was recorded a few times. What it binds is unknown. The junction shows a germline mismatch at one end, possibly a read error. This sequence was found in a man in his late teens or twenties in good health. The chain uses TRBV7-9 and TRBJ2-6; D perhaps matches TRBD1 (5 bases). The sequenced sample consisted of blood. Here the CDR3 reads CASSWSSGASVLTF. The DNA of the CDR3 is TGTGCCAGCAGCTGGAGCTCTGGGGCCAGCGTCCTGACTTTC.